These 9 T cell receptor beta chains originate from one sample sequenced in a study of blood T cells in healthy people across ages. Alongside a J-beta primer mix, a sample-barcoded 5' primer served in a second PCR lasting about 6 to 11 cycles. Each CDR3 protein is one row after TCRdb ran MiXCR on the 5' RACE reads. The sample lists about 830,000 distinct CDR3 sequences; approximately 67% were seen once. Material for sequencing was blood. These receptors all come from a man aged 25 to 40 in good health.

This chain joins TRBV6-6 and TRBJ2-4; D possibly corresponds to TRBD1 (6 bases). The J call may be faulty, since TRBJ2-7 better matches the DNA end. The CDR3 contains 15 residues. CDR1 is MNHNY and CDR2 is SVGAGI in the germline V gene (reference sequence). CDR3 in amino acids: CASSHPESRGHEQYF. The CDR3 DNA reads TGTGCCAGCAGTCACCCGGAGTCCAGGGGTCACGAGCAGTACTTC.

The V gene is TRBV29-1, the J gene TRBJ2-7; D is ambiguous. CDR1 and CDR2 (germline): SQVTM, ANQGSEA. The CDR3 loop spans 12 amino acids. V was trimmed by 4 bases and J by 0 bases, leaving 7 bases between them. CDR3 sequence reads: CSVVLSSYEQYF. The CDR3 DNA reads as TGCAGCGTTGTCCTTAGCTCCTACGAGCAGTACTTC.

The chain combines TRBV9 with TRBJ2-6; TRBD1 is a possible D gene (6 bases). CDR1 and CDR2 from the germline V gene are SGDLS and YYNGEE. The CDR3 is made up of 18 amino acids. The V and J ends lost 3 bases and 0 bases respectively, with 16 bases between them. CDR3 amino acids: CASSDRTDGASGANVLTF. CDR3 bases: TGTGCCAGCAGCGATCGGACAGATGGAGCCTCTGGGGCCAACGTCCTGACTTTC.

The chain couples TRBV4-2 to TRBJ1-4; D perhaps matches TRBD1 (6 bases). Per germline, CDR1 LGHNA and CDR2 YNFKEQ. V lost 3 bases and J lost 5, with 10 bases in between. The CDR3 length is 14 residues. CDR3 sequence (DNA): TGTGCCAGCAGCCATGGCGGACAGAATGAAAAACTGTTTTTT. Translated: CASSHGGQNEKLFF.

The chain couples TRBV6-1 to TRBJ2-5, with a weak D call TRBD1 (6 bases). The assigned J gene may be wrong: the sequence end matches TRBJ2-7 better. CDR1 is MNHNS and CDR2 is SASEGT in the germline V gene. The CDR3 covers 16 residues. CDR3 protein: CASSRHSGTRQYEQYF. DNA for the CDR3: TGTGCCAGCAGTAGACATTCCGGGACACGACAATACGAGCAGTACTTC.

This clonotype was detected once. The CDR3 DNA is TGTGCCAGCAGTTACCCGAACAGCTCCTACGAGCAGTACTTC. Translation gives CASSYPNSSYEQYF. The chain uses TRBV6-2 or TRBV6-3 and TRBJ2-7, with unresolved D. The V and J ends lost 2 bases and 0 bases respectively, with 8 bases between them. The CDR3 is 14 amino acids. CDR1 is MNHEY, CDR2 SVGEGT, per germline.

About this clonotype: Sequence at one end of the junction differs from germline and may be a read error. This chain connects TRBV15 to TRBJ1-2; 8 bases match TRBD1. The germline gives CDR1 LNHNV, CDR2 YYDKDF (reference sequence). This CDR3 contains 13 residues. The CDR3 DNA reads TGTGCCACCAGCAGCCCAGGGGGCGATGGCTGCACCTTC. This gives the protein CATSSPGGDGCTF.

The rearrangement links TRBV7-3 to TRBJ2-5; 8 bases map to TRBD1. With 4 bases clipped from V and 0 bases from J, the junction kept 7 bases outside the gene matches. CDR1 SGHTA and CDR2 FQGTGA come from the germline V gene. The CDR3 consists of 16 residues. CDR3 in amino acids: CASSSKRTGHQETQYF. CDR3 nucleotide sequence: TGTGCCAGCAGCTCGAAACGGACAGGGCACCAAGAGACCCAGTACTTC.

J is TRBJ2-1 and V is TRBV19, with D uncertain. The CDR3 has 15 amino acids. Trimming stripped 0 bases from V and 6 bases from J, with 12 bases between. The V gene's germline CDR1 is LNHDA and CDR2 SQIVND (reference sequence). The CDR3 protein is CASSIEPQIFNEQFF. The CDR3 DNA reads as TGTGCCAGTAGTATAGAACCACAGATTTTCAATGAGCAGTTCTTC.